One and the same sample provided the 21 T cell receptor beta chains below, sequenced in a study of regulatory T cells in long-lasting Graves disease. Stated time point: newly diagnosed GD, antithyroid drugs for less than 3 months. From RNA extracted from PBMCs, the TCR library was made. Arm-PCR of CDR3 regions with iRepertoire HTBI primers generated TCR beta libraries. A single record per CDR3 protein comes from TCRdb applying MiXCR to the multiplex PCR reads. The table has hundreds of thousands of distinct CDR3 sequences, around 17% seen once; the top ten hold approximately 30%. These records were also assigned to another study, of T cells in Graves' hyperthyroidism and ophthalmopathy.

The specimen comprised peripheral blood mononuclear cells (PBMCs), sampled at new diagnosis, from a patient treated with antithyroid drugs. The receptors were gathered from a man aged 40-49 years with Graves disease.

This chain connects TRBV9 to TRBJ2-5; 8 nucleotides agree with TRBD2. The CDR3 is 16 residues long. Germline trimming cut 0 bases from V and 1 base from J; bases unmatched to any gene: 5. The V gene's germline CDR1 is SGDLS and CDR2 YYNGEE. This CDR3 reads CASSVGSRGGQETQYF. The CDR3 region has the DNA TGTGCCAGCAGCGTAGGTTCACGGGGGGGCCAAGAGACCCAGTACTTC. Full variable domain (rest looked up from reference TRBV9 and TRBJ2-5): DSGVTQTPKHLITATGQRVTLRCSPRSGDLSVYWYQQSLDQGLQFLIQYYNGEERAKGNILERFSAQQFPDLHSELNLSSLELGDSALYFCASSVGSRGGQETQYFGPGTRLLVL.

The table lists this clonotype with many counts. The chain uses TRBV12-3 or TRBV12-4 and TRBJ2-5; TRBD2 aligns across 8 bases. The end of the DNA aligns better with TRBJ2-1, so the J call may be wrong. The CDR3 length is 15 residues. The CDR3, as DNA: TGTGCCAGCAGTTTAGCCCGGGCGGGGGGCAATGAGCAGTTCTTC. Encoded protein: CASSLARAGGNEQFF.

This clonotype has a count of ten or more. V is TRBV10-1 and J is TRBJ1-2, with D possibly matching TRBD1 (6 bases). Germline V gives CDR1 WNHNN, CDR2 SYGVQD (reference sequence). Trimming cost V 3 bases and J 6 bases, with 17 bases left between them. The CDR3 has 15 residues. Here the CDR3 reads CASSDLGQRPDGYTF. The CDR3 nucleotides read TGCGCCAGCAGTGATCTAGGACAGAGACCGGATGGCTACACCTTC.

The gene calls are TRBV5-1 and TRBJ1-5; 9 nucleotides align to TRBD1. CDR3 length equals 16 residues. The V and J ends lost 1 base and 1 base, in that order; junction bases with no gene match: 3. CDR1 SGHRS and CDR2 YFSETQ come from the germline V gene. CDR3 in DNA: TGCGCCAGCAGCTTGAGGGGGACAGGGAGCAATCAGCCCCAGCATTTT. Amino acid sequence: CASSLRGTGSNQPQHF. Drawing the rest from reference TRBV5-1 and TRBJ1-5, the complete variable domain is KAGVTQTPRYLIKTRGQQVTLSCSPISGHRSVSWYQQTPGQGLQFLFEYFSETQRNKGNFPGRFSGRQFSNSRSEMNVSTLELGDSALYLCASSLRGTGSNQPQHFGDGTRLSIL.

This clonotype was seen at least ten times. J is TRBJ1-1 and V is TRBV6-2 or TRBV6-3; 7 nucleotides line up with TRBD1. This CDR3 has 14 residues. The J segment lost 0 bases and the V segment lost 9 bases, leaving 7 bases of the junction unmatched. Per germline, CDR1 MNHEY and CDR2 SVGEGT. In nucleotides, the CDR3 is TGTGCCAGTGTACAGGGGACCATGAACACTGAAGCTTTCTTT. Protein: CASVQGTMNTEAFF.

Turning to this clonotype: A far larger clone differs by one base, so this is likely a read error. V and J are TRBV7-9 and TRBJ1-2; a weak D match, TRBD1 (6 bases). Germline V gene lookup returns CDR1 SEHNR and CDR2 FQNEAQ (reference sequence). The CDR3 extends over 15 amino acids. The CDR3 sequence: CASSQRRTANYGCTF. CDR3 nucleotides: TGTGCCAGCAGCCAGAGGAGGACAGCTAACTATGGCTGCACCTTC. The full variable domain, with the rest looked up from reference TRBV7-9 and TRBJ1-2, is DTGVSQNPRHKITKRGQNVTFRCDPISEHNRLYWYRQTLGQGPEFLTYFQNEAQLEKSRLLSDRFSAERPKGSFSTLEIQRTEQGDSAMYLCASSQRRTANYGCTFGSGTRLTVV.

The genes are TRBV28 and TRBJ2-7, with 9 bases aligning to TRBD1. The trim removed 9 bases at V and 3 bases at J, leaving 9 bases unmatched. The germline V gene has CDR1 MDHEN and CDR2 SYDVKM. The CDR3 loop spans 14 amino acids. CDR3 in DNA: TGTGCCAGTAAGCCGGGACAGGGACGCTACGAGCAGTACTTC. It translates to CASKPGQGRYEQYF.

The V and J genes are TRBV20-1 and TRBJ2-2; tentative D call: TRBD1 (8 bases). The CDR3 spans 16 residues. Germline CDR1 and CDR2: DFQATT and SNEGSKA (reference sequence). V shed 0 bases and J shed 6 bases, with 17 bases lying between them. The CDR3: CSARDQQGGTAGELFF. CDR3 nucleotide sequence: TGCAGTGCTAGAGATCAACAGGGGGGGACGGCCGGGGAGCTGTTTTTT.

This clonotype was counted a few times. Here the CDR3 reads CASNHSPGYEQYF. As DNA, the CDR3 is TGTGCCAGCAACCACTCCCCGGGCTACGAGCAGTACTTC. The rearrangement links TRBV27 to TRBJ2-7; D is unclear. The CDR3 spans 13 residues. Trimming took 7 bases from V and 3 from J, leaving 13 bases between them. Germline loops: CDR1 MNHEY, CDR2 SMNVEV (reference sequence).

The count of this clonotype is one. This rearrangement joins TRBV9 to TRBJ2-6; D ambiguous. Germline V gene data show CDR1 as SGDLS and CDR2 as YYNGEE. Deletions cut 3 bases from V and 5 bases from J, with 6 bases between. CDR3 size: 13 residues. The CDR3: CASSDRWANVLTF. The DNA of the CDR3 is TGTGCCAGCAGCGACCGGTGGGCCAACGTCCTGACTTTC.

V and J are TRBV5-1 and TRBJ1-3, with 10 bases aligning to TRBD1. V shed 4 bases and J 2 bases; nucleotides not matched to a gene: 6. The CDR3 has 16 amino acids. The germline gives CDR1 SGHRS, CDR2 YFSETQ. CDR3 in amino acids: CASSPLDRGPGNTIYF. Here the CDR3 DNA reads TGCGCCAGCAGCCCCCTCGACAGGGGGCCTGGAAACACCATATATTTT. The variable domain in full, completed from reference TRBV5-1 and TRBJ1-3, reads KAGVTQTPRYLIKTRGQQVTLSCSPISGHRSVSWYQQTPGQGLQFLFEYFSETQRNKGNFPGRFSGRQFSNSRSEMNVSTLELGDSALYLCASSPLDRGPGNTIYFGEGSWLTVV.

The chain employs TRBV20-1 and TRBJ2-3; D is perhaps TRBD2 (7 bases). The germline V gene encodes CDR1 DFQATT and CDR2 SNEGSKA (reference sequence). The length of the CDR3 is 14 residues. V was clipped by 6 bases and J by 2 bases, with 15 bases between them. The CDR3 protein is CSASSGGPTDTQYF. The CDR3 DNA follows: TGCAGTGCCAGCTCGGGGGGCCCCACAGATACGCAGTATTTT.

The chain combines TRBV29-1 with TRBJ2-1; D uncertain. CDR3 size: 14 residues. The V gene lost 5 bases and the J gene lost 3 bases, with 14 bases spanning the gap. CDR1 and CDR2 (germline): SQVTM, ANQGSEA. CDR3 in amino acids: CSVPRSGHYNEQFF. The CDR3 DNA reads TGCAGCGTTCCTAGGTCGGGTCACTACAATGAGCAGTTCTTC.

This clonotype has at least ten counts. The chain joins TRBV29-1 to TRBJ1-1, with TRBD1 as a possible D gene (6 bases). The CDR3 runs 14 residues. Germline V CDR1 and CDR2: SQVTM, ANQGSEA. V shed 3 bases and J shed 4 bases, with 15 bases lying between them. CDR3 protein: CSVDPDWGATEAFF. The CDR3 DNA follows: TGCAGCGTTGACCCAGATTGGGGGGCCACTGAAGCTTTCTTT.

V and J are TRBV12-3 or TRBV12-4 and TRBJ1-1; the match to TRBD1 covers 7 bases. The CDR3 contains 14 residues. Trimming at V came to 5 bases and at J to 3 bases, leaving 6 bases not matched to a gene. Here the CDR3 DNA reads TGTGCCAGCAGTCCAGGGACAGTCTACACTGAAGCTTTCTTT. It specifies CASSPGTVYTEAFF.

This clonotype has at least ten counts. V usage is TRBV9 and J usage is TRBJ2-7; a weak D match, TRBD2 (6 bases). Per the germline V gene, CDR1 is SGDLS and CDR2 is YYNGEE. The CDR3 loop spans 15 amino acids. The germline V and J ends were trimmed by 2 bases and 4 bases, with 16 bases remaining between them. The CDR3 is CASSVGGTEEYEQYF. CDR3 DNA: TGTGCCAGCAGCGTGGGAGGCACGGAAGAATACGAGCAGTACTTC.

This clonotype was seen many times. Sequence at one end of the junction differs from germline and may be a read error. The chain uses TRBV5-1 and TRBJ2-3, with 9 bases fitting TRBD1. The germline V gene has CDR1 SGHRS and CDR2 YFSETQ. CDR3 length equals 16 residues. The CDR3 region is CASSFLNRGRKDTQYF. The CDR3 DNA reads TGTGCCAGCAGCTTTCTAAACAGGGGGCGCAAAGATACGCAGTATTTT.

This clonotype was counted at least ten times. The J gene is TRBJ1-1, the V gene TRBV9, with 8 bases identical to TRBD1. Per germline, CDR1 SGDLS and CDR2 YYNGEE. J gave up 5 bases and V 2 bases, and 8 bases lay outside the gene matches. This CDR3 comprises 15 residues. CDR3 coding DNA: TGTGCCAGCAGCGTGCAGGGGGCAGCACGTACTGAAGCTTTCTTT. Its translation: CASSVQGAARTEAFF.

This chain connects TRBV7-8 to TRBJ2-3, with 12 bases identical to TRBD2. The germline gives CDR1 SGHVS, CDR2 FQNEAQ. The CDR3 runs to 19 residues. Trimming at V came to 4 bases and at J to 4 bases, leaving 15 bases not matched to a gene. As DNA, the CDR3 is TGTGCCAGCAGCTCATACTACCTAGCGGGGGGGTCAGTCGCAGATACGCAGTATTTT. It yields the protein CASSSYYLAGGSVADTQYF.

The chain combines TRBV18 with TRBJ2-7, with no clear D. Trimming cost V 2 bases and J 1 base, with 12 bases left between them. The germline V gene encodes CDR1 KGHSH and CDR2 LQKENI. This CDR3 has 15 residues. The DNA for the CDR3 is TGTGCCAGCTCACCAAACATGGGTACTTCCTACGAGCAGTACTTC. As protein: CASSPNMGTSYEQYF.

The V call is TRBV4-3, the J call TRBJ1-6, with D perhaps TRBD1 (6 bases). Germline CDR1 LGHNA, CDR2 YSLEER. Trimming removed 4 bases at V and 10 bases at J, with 14 bases between. The CDR3 sequence is 14 residues long. The CDR3 nucleotides are TGCGCCAGCAGCCTCCAAAAGGGGGAGTCACCCCTCCACTTT. Translating gives CASSLQKGESPLHF.